This TCR beta chain appears in the sequencing data of a study of cytomegalovirus exposure and HLA in healthy donors. The PCR contained 60 Vbeta and 13 Jbeta primers. TCRdb keeps only in-frame clones here, not all; method: immunoSEQ multiplex PCR. The data hold roughly 200,000 clones, with roughly 9.5% observed a single time. Overall study results and limits: For cytomegalovirus status, the classifier reportedly gave diagnoses with high specificity and sensitivity.

Germline loops: CDR1 MGHRA, CDR2 YSYEKL. The CDR3 is 15 amino acids. Trimming took 0 bases from V and 5 from J, leaving 13 bases between them. This clone was recorded a few times. Antigen: not known. This TCR came from a woman in her twenties or thirties in good health and CMV-seropositive. The chain combines TRBV4-1 with TRBJ2-5, with TRBD2 as a possible D gene (5 bases). The specimen was PBMCs. The CDR3 DNA follows: TGCGCCAGCAGCCAAGACTGGAGGTCCGGGGAGACCCAGTACTTC. As protein: CASSQDWRSGETQYF.